Shown below are 15 T cell receptor beta chains from a single sample sequenced in a study of cytomegalovirus exposure and HLA in healthy donors. The PCR ran on 60 Vbeta and 13 Jbeta primers. The method was immunoSEQ multiplex PCR; TCRdb's version includes in-frame clones alone and lacks a portion of them. The data contain around 150,000 clones, roughly three fifths of them singletons. Material for sequencing was PBMCs. These receptors all stem from a woman in her forties in good health and CMV-seronegative.

V and J are TRBV5-6 and TRBJ2-1, with D perhaps TRBD2 (7 bases). This CDR3 contains 13 residues. The germline CDR1 and CDR2 sequences are SGHDT and YYEEEE. The V end was cut by 0 bases, the J end by 10 bases, with 11 bases between. CDR3 DNA: TGTGCCAGCAGCTTGGGGCGGGGGCCGGAGCAGTTCTTC. This codes for CASSLGRGPEQFF.

The chain uses TRBV30 and TRBJ2-1; TRBD1 aligns across 8 bases. CDR1 is GTSNPN, CDR2 SVGIG, per germline (reference sequence). This CDR3 is 16 amino acids long. V gave up 2 bases and J gave up 7 bases; unmatched junction bases: 13. For the CDR3, the DNA is TGTGCCTGGAGTTCCTCCCCTGGACAGGGCTGGAATGAGCAGTTCTTC. Amino acids: CAWSSSPGQGWNEQFF.

This chain connects TRBV7-3 to TRBJ2-2, with D tentatively TRBD2 (5 bases). Germline CDR1 and CDR2: SGHTA and FQGTGA. V dropped 0 bases and J dropped 5 bases, with 7 bases sitting between them. CDR3 size: 14 residues. As DNA, the CDR3 is TGTGCCAGCAGCTTAACGCGGGTGACCGGGGAGCTGTTTTTT. Its translation is CASSLTRVTGELFF.

This chain links TRBV5-6 with TRBJ1-1; D is undetermined. The CDR3 length is 14 residues. V was shortened by 0 bases and J by 8 bases, with 14 bases between the two germline ends. The germline V gene has CDR1 SGHDT and CDR2 YYEEEE. CDR3 DNA sequence: TGTGCCAGCAGCTTGGCGATGGTGACAACAGAAGCTTTCTTT. This encodes CASSLAMVTTEAFF.

This clone was observed once. The V call is TRBV7-7, the J call TRBJ2-5, with D perhaps TRBD2 (5 bases). V was pared by 1 base and J by 5 bases, with 8 bases between. This CDR3 contains 13 residues. CDR1 and CDR2 (germline): SSHAT, FNYEAQ (reference sequence). CDR3 coding DNA: TGTGCCAGCAGCTTAGGAGGGTGGGAGACCCAGTACTTC. This translates into CASSLGGWETQYF. Complete variable domain (other parts from reference TRBV7-7 and TRBJ2-5): GAGVSQSPRYKVTKRGQDVTLRCDPISSHATLYWYQQALGQGPEFLTYFNYEAQPDKSGLPSDRFSAERPEGSISTLTIQRTEQRDSAMYRCASSLGGWETQYFGPGTRLLVL.

The V and J genes are TRBV30 and TRBJ2-1, with D tentatively TRBD1 (6 bases). CDR1 and CDR2 from the germline V gene are GTSNPN and SVGIG (reference sequence). With 2 bases removed from V and 0 bases from J, the gap between germline ends came to 14 bases. The CDR3 contains 16 residues. CDR3 in DNA: TGTGCCTGGAGTCGCACAGGGTTAAACTCCTACAATGAGCAGTTCTTC. Amino acids: CAWSRTGLNSYNEQFF.

The chain employs TRBV9 and TRBJ2-1; TRBD2 matches at 11 bases. The V and J ends lost 4 bases and 9 bases, in that order; junction bases with no gene match: 12. Germline-derived CDR1 and CDR2 are SGDLS and YYNGEE. The CDR3 contains 16 residues. CDR3 bases: TGTGCCAGCAGCCCACCCTTAGCGGGGGGGCTGGGTGAGCAGTTCTTC. This sequence encodes CASSPPLAGGLGEQFF.

CDR3 sequence: CASSNQGGLVGVGTEAFF. The CDR3 DNA reads as TGTGCCAGCTCAAACCAGGGGGGTCTAGTAGGTGTAGGCACTGAAGCTTTCTTT. This chain joins TRBV18 and TRBJ1-1, with TRBD1 identical over 7 bases. Trimming took 5 bases from V and 4 from J; bases not matched to a gene: 19. The CDR3 runs 18 residues. Germline V gene lookup returns CDR1 KGHSH and CDR2 LQKENI.

This sequence joins TRBV18 and TRBJ1-1, with TRBD1 matching over 8 bases. The CDR3 is 16 amino acids. Germline trimming cut 3 bases from V and 0 bases from J; bases unmatched to any gene: 6. Germline V CDR1 and CDR2: KGHSH, LQKENI. CDR3 DNA: TGTGCCAGCTCACCCCGGACAGGGACAATGAACACTGAAGCTTTCTTT. The encoded protein is CASSPRTGTMNTEAFF.

This sequence joins TRBV5-1 and TRBJ2-5, with D possibly being TRBD2 (6 bases). CDR3 length equals 16 residues. Per germline, CDR1 SGHRS and CDR2 YFSETQ. The V gene lost 0 bases and the J gene lost 2 bases, with 14 bases spanning the gap. The CDR3 nucleotides read TGCGCCAGCAGCTTGGGGGTAGCGGCGTTACAAGAGACCCAGTACTTC. This gives the protein CASSLGVAALQETQYF.

About this clone: The same CDR3 can be traced to other DNA sequences in this sample. The chain combines TRBV18 with TRBJ1-1; 8 bases map to TRBD1. The CDR3 has 13 residues. Germline V gives CDR1 KGHSH, CDR2 LQKENI. V shed 6 bases and J 4 bases; nucleotides not matched to a gene: 4. CDR3 coding DNA: TGTGCCAGCTCGCTTGACAGGGGCACTGAAGCTTTCTTT. Residues: CASSLDRGTEAFF. Looking up the rest from reference TRBV18 and TRBJ1-1 gives the full variable domain: NAGVMQNPRHLVRRRGQEARLRCSPMKGHSHVYWYRQLPEEGLKFMVYLQKENIIDESGMPKERFSAEFPKEGPSILRIQQVVRGDSAAYFCASSLDRGTEAFFGQGTRLTVV.

The chain links TRBV28 to TRBJ2-5; tentatively, D is TRBD2 (7 bases). The length of the CDR3 is 15 residues. V dropped 3 bases and J dropped 5 bases, with 16 bases sitting between them. The germline V gene has CDR1 MDHEN and CDR2 SYDVKM. This CDR3 reads CASSFSWGGIETQYF. In nucleotides, the CDR3 is TGTGCCAGCAGTTTCTCCTGGGGGGGCATCGAGACCCAGTACTTC.

This chain connects TRBV5-1 to TRBJ1-1; 7 positions match TRBD1. V gave up 1 base and J gave up 4 bases; unmatched junction bases: 4. Germline CDR1 SGHRS, CDR2 YFSETQ. The CDR3 loop spans 14 amino acids. CDR3 loop: CASSLNTGATEAFF. The CDR3 region has the DNA TGCGCCAGCAGCTTGAATACAGGGGCCACTGAAGCTTTCTTT. Full variable domain (remainder filled in from reference TRBV5-1 and TRBJ1-1): KAGVTQTPRYLIKTRGQQVTLSCSPISGHRSVSWYQQTPGQGLQFLFEYFSETQRNKGNFPGRFSGRQFSNSRSEMNVSTLELGDSALYLCASSLNTGATEAFFGQGTRLTVV.

V and J are TRBV19 and TRBJ1-5; 9 nucleotides line up with TRBD1. With 9 bases clipped from V and 2 bases from J, the junction kept 14 bases outside the gene matches. Germline CDR1 and CDR2: LNHDA and SQIVND (reference sequence). The CDR3 is made up of 17 amino acids. This CDR3 is CASAAGQGLRGNQPQHF. The CDR3 nucleotides read TGTGCCAGCGCTGCGGGACAGGGCCTTAGGGGCAATCAGCCCCAGCATTTT.

The V and J genes are TRBV19 and TRBJ1-3; D is unresolved. Trimming removed 7 bases from V and 0 bases from J, with 13 bases in between. Germline CDR1 reads LNHDA; CDR2 reads SQIVND (reference sequence). The CDR3 totals 15 residues. CDR3 residues: CASNADYYSGNTIYF. In nucleotides, the CDR3 is TGTGCCAGTAATGCGGACTACTACTCTGGAAACACCATATATTTT.